The 21 T cell receptor beta chains reported below all come from one sample, sequenced in a study of OX40 agonist ivuxolimab in advanced cancers. Sequenced by immunoSEQ multiplex PCR; TCRdb stores in-frame clones only, minus some. The table records 73,000 or so clones, around nine tenths of them present only once. The source material was CD4+ or CD8+ T cells sorted from blood, sampled in a trial of the OX40 agonist ivuxolimab. The origin of the receptors is an adult with an advanced solid tumor such as melanoma, head and neck, liver or kidney cancer.

The J gene is TRBJ2-5, the V gene TRBV27; 9 positions agree with TRBD1. Germline V gives CDR1 MNHEY, CDR2 SMNVEV (reference sequence). The CDR3 extends over 16 amino acids. With V trimmed by 5 bases and J by 1 base, 8 bases remained unmatched. The CDR3 DNA follows: TGTGCCAGCAGTCTATTACAGGGGGCGAGCCAAGAGACCCAGTACTTC. Encoded protein: CASSLLQGASQETQYF.

This clone was counted a single time. The rearrangement links TRBV5-1 to TRBJ2-5, with a possible D match to TRBD2 (5 bases). V was shortened by 4 bases and J by 5 bases, with 12 bases between the two germline ends. Germline CDR1 is SGHRS and CDR2 is YFSETQ. CDR3 length equals 13 residues. The CDR3 here is CASSAGVSETQYF. In nucleotides, the CDR3 is TGCGCCAGCAGCGCGGGTGTATCGGAGACCCAGTACTTC.

The V gene is TRBV25-1, the J gene TRBJ2-3, with 11 bases lining up with TRBD2. V trimming: 6 bases; J trimming: 2 bases; junction bases outside the gene matches: 4. This CDR3 is built from 15 residues. Germline values: CDR1 MGHDK, CDR2 SYGVNS. The CDR3: CASRGTSGYTDTQYF. In nucleotides, the CDR3 is TGTGCCAGCAGGGGGACTAGCGGTTACACAGATACGCAGTATTTT.

The J gene is TRBJ2-3, the V gene TRBV6-6; D gene unclear. The length of the CDR3 is 13 residues. Trimming took off 5 bases at V and 1 base at J, with 7 bases between the two ends. The germline V gene has CDR1 MNHNY and CDR2 SVGAGI (reference sequence). The CDR3 nucleotides are TGTGCCAGCAGTCGAAGGGGCACAGATACGCAGTATTTT. This translates into CASSRRGTDTQYF.

The count of this clone is one. V and J are TRBV11-2 and TRBJ2-2; possibly TRBD1 or TRBD2 for D (5 bases each). V was shortened by 5 bases and J by 4 bases, with 14 bases between the two germline ends. The CDR3 covers 15 residues. Germline lookup yields CDR1 SGHAT and CDR2 FQNNGV. The CDR3 spells CASSQTGAPTGELFF. In DNA form, the CDR3 reads TGTGCCAGCAGCCAGACCGGGGCTCCCACCGGGGAGCTGTTTTTT. Full variable domain (remainder filled in from reference TRBV11-2 and TRBJ2-2): EAGVAQSPRYKIIEKRQSVAFWCNPISGHATLYWYQQILGQGPKLLIQFQNNGVVDDSQLPKDRFSAERLKGVDSTLKIQPAKLEDSAVYLCASSQTGAPTGELFFGEGSRLTVL.

V usage is TRBV19 and J usage is TRBJ1-2; a weak D match, TRBD1 (6 bases). The CDR3 contains 15 residues. Trimming stripped 7 bases from V and 0 bases from J, with 15 bases between. The germline gives CDR1 LNHDA, CDR2 SQIVND (reference sequence). CDR3 DNA: TGTGCCAGTACTTCCCTGGACAGCACTAACTATGGCTACACCTTC. Its protein product is CASTSLDSTNYGYTF.

J is TRBJ1-1 and V is TRBV29-1; D possibly corresponds to TRBD1 (6 bases). Germline V gives CDR1 SQVTM, CDR2 ANQGSEA. This CDR3 comprises 13 residues. The V end was cut by 8 bases, the J end by 3 bases, with 16 bases between. The DNA of the CDR3 is TGCAGCACCGGTCAGGGGTTGTACACTGAAGCTTTCTTT. This codes for CSTGQGLYTEAFF.

The rearrangement uses TRBV29-1 and TRBJ2-7; the D gene could be TRBD1 or TRBD2 (6 bases each). Between the trimmed V and J ends, which lost 3 bases and 6 bases, there was a span of 12 bases. CDR1 is SQVTM and CDR2 is ANQGSEA in the germline V gene. The CDR3 contains 12 residues. CDR3 DNA: TGCAGCGTTGAGCTAGGGGGGAGCGAGCAGTACTTC. Residues: CSVELGGSEQYF.

The genes are TRBV7-8 and TRBJ1-6; the D gene is possibly TRBD1 (6 bases). V dropped 6 bases and J dropped 3 bases, with 24 bases sitting between them. This CDR3 is 19 amino acids long. Germline CDR1 SGHVS, CDR2 FQNEAQ. CDR3 nucleotide sequence: TGTGCCAGCAGTAGGGGGGGCCTCAAGGGTGGGTACTATAATTCACCCCTCCACTTT. Encoded protein: CASSRGGLKGGYYNSPLHF.

The chain couples TRBV19 to TRBJ2-1; D is perhaps TRBD1 (6 bases). CDR3 size: 14 residues. The germline CDR1 and CDR2 sequences are LNHDA and SQIVND (reference sequence). V was shortened by 10 bases and J by 2 bases, with 15 bases between the two germline ends. CDR3 amino acids: CATQDRITYNEQFF. CDR3 nucleotides: TGTGCCACTCAGGACAGAATTACCTACAATGAGCAGTTCTTC. Using reference TRBV19 and TRBJ2-1 for the parts outside the CDR3, the full variable domain is DGGITQSPKYLFRKEGQNVTLSCEQNLNHDAMYWYRQDPGQGLRLIYYSQIVNDFQKGDIAEGYSVSREKKESFPLTVTSAQKNPTAFYLCATQDRITYNEQFFGPGTRLTVL.

This chain links TRBV10-2 with TRBJ1-1, with D perhaps matching TRBD1 (6 bases). Looked up from germline, CDR1 is WSHSY and CDR2 is SAAADI. This CDR3 spans 13 amino acids. V shed 3 bases and J shed 1 base, with 6 bases lying between them. CDR3 sequence reads: CASSEQGNTEAFF. DNA for the CDR3: TGCGCCAGCAGTGAACAGGGGAACACTGAAGCTTTCTTT.

In regard to this clone: Other DNA sequences within the sample encode an identical CDR3. The CDR3 is CAISSSYEQYF. CDR3 DNA sequence: TGTGCCATCAGTAGCTCCTACGAGCAGTACTTC. The chain joins TRBV10-3 to TRBJ2-7; no clear D gene. Germline V CDR1 and CDR2: ENHRY, SYGVKD. The CDR3 consists of 11 residues. Trimming left V 5 bases short and J 0 bases short, with 2 bases between.

The V and J genes are TRBV15 and TRBJ1-2, with D perhaps TRBD1 (6 bases). CDR3 length: 13 residues. Germline values: CDR1 LNHNV, CDR2 YYDKDF (reference sequence). The germline V and J ends were trimmed by 6 bases and 4 bases, with 12 bases remaining between them. The CDR3 nucleotides are TGTGCCACCAGGGCGGGGGGCTCCTATGGCTACACCTTC. Translated: CATRAGGSYGYTF. The full variable domain, its missing parts supplied by reference TRBV15 and TRBJ1-2, is DAMVIQNPRYQVTQFGKPVTLSCSQTLNHNVMYWYQQKSSQAPKLLFHYYDKDFNNEADTPDNFQSRRPNTSFCFLDIRSPGLGDTAMYLCATRAGGSYGYTFGSGTRLTVV.

The V call is TRBV7-2, the J call TRBJ1-5, with a weak D call TRBD1 (6 bases). The CDR3 extends over 15 amino acids. V lost 7 bases, J lost 2 bases, and 15 bases lay in between. Germline V gene data show CDR1 as SGHTA and CDR2 as FQGNSA. CDR3 sequence (DNA): TGTGCCAGCACCCTCATACAGGGCGGCAATCAGCCCCAGCATTTT. Amino acid sequence: CASTLIQGGNQPQHF.

The chain links TRBV5-1 to TRBJ1-1, with 10 bases fitting TRBD1. Germline V gives CDR1 SGHRS, CDR2 YFSETQ. V lost 3 bases and J lost 4; bases outside the gene matches: 3. There are 14 residues in the CDR3. CDR3 region: CASSSGQGSTEAFF. The DNA for the CDR3 is TGCGCCAGCAGCTCGGGACAGGGGAGCACTGAAGCTTTCTTT.

This chain joins TRBV28 and TRBJ2-1; a weak D match, TRBD2 (5 bases). The germline V gene has CDR1 MDHEN and CDR2 SYDVKM. V lost 4 bases and J 10 bases, leaving 8 bases between the germline ends. The CDR3 runs 11 residues. The CDR3 is CASSSGIEQFF. The DNA for the CDR3 is TGTGCCAGCAGTTCCGGGATCGAGCAGTTCTTC.

This clone was detected only a few times. This chain joins TRBV18 and TRBJ1-3, with a possible D match to TRBD1 (6 bases). Trimming left V 2 bases short and J 3 bases short, with 17 bases between. The CDR3 is 17 residues long. Germline lookup yields CDR1 KGHSH and CDR2 LQKENI. The CDR3 spells CASSPLGAREFGNTIYF. DNA of the CDR3: TGTGCCAGCTCACCATTGGGGGCGCGCGAATTTGGAAACACCATATATTTT.

The chain is built from TRBV27 and TRBJ2-1; 10 nucleotides align to TRBD2. The CDR3 spans 19 residues. CDR1 is MNHEY and CDR2 is SMNVEV in the germline V gene (reference sequence). The J segment lost 5 bases and the V segment lost 3 bases, leaving 16 bases of the junction unmatched. The CDR3, as DNA: TGTGCCAGCAGTTTGATCCTAGCGGGAGAACGGAGGTTGGACAATGAGCAGTTCTTC. The encoded protein is CASSLILAGERRLDNEQFF.

The chain recombines TRBV25-1 with TRBJ1-4; TRBD1 might be the D (5 bases). The V end was cut by 0 bases, the J end by 7 bases, with 15 bases between. The CDR3 runs 16 residues. Germline V CDR1 and CDR2: MGHDK, SYGVNS. The CDR3 bases are TGTGCCAGCAGTGAATATAGGGGAAGTAAGGGTGAAAAACTGTTTTTT. It specifies CASSEYRGSKGEKLFF.

The chain carries TRBV6-1 and TRBJ2-2, with D possibly being TRBD1 (6 bases). V dropped 6 bases and J dropped 14 bases, with 19 bases sitting between them. Germline-derived CDR1 and CDR2 are MNHNS and SASEGT. This CDR3 has 13 residues. CDR3 protein: CASSLDPTTGLFF. CDR3 DNA: TGTGCCAGCAGCCTTGACCCGACGACAGGCCTGTTTTTT.

This clone was recorded only once. The rearrangement links TRBV5-1 to TRBJ1-2, with D possibly matching TRBD1 (6 bases). The CDR3 is 14 residues long. Germline V CDR1 and CDR2: SGHRS, YFSETQ. V was trimmed by 0 bases and J by 2 bases, leaving 8 bases between them. CDR3 in amino acids: CASSLGDNNYGYTF. DNA for the CDR3: TGCGCCAGCAGCTTGGGGGACAACAACTATGGCTACACCTTC.